Each of the 32 T cell receptor beta chains below was sequenced from the same sample in a study of a mutant IDH1 vaccine in newly diagnosed glioma. Libraries were prepared by immunoSEQ multiplex PCR; TCRdb keeps only in-frame clonotypes and omits some of them. The sample records 45,000 to 65,000 clones, 80% to 90% being singletons. As to time point: baseline, week 1 (first vaccination visit). The treatment was: pre-vaccination baseline after standard-of-care therapy. Sequences were derived from PBMCs, sampled from a glioma patient treated with radiotherapy, temozolomide or both. The receptors were gathered from a man aged 18 to 29 with glioma.

The V call is TRBV4-3, the J call TRBJ1-1, with D hard to call. V lost 3 bases and J 4 bases, leaving 12 bases between the germline ends. The CDR3 contains 14 residues. Germline loops: CDR1 LGHNA, CDR2 YSLEER. The CDR3 region has the DNA TGCGCCAGCAGCCAGGTATGGACGGGCACTGAAGCTTTCTTT. Amino acids: CASSQVWTGTEAFF.

CDR3 region: CASSPPRDVLGEKLFF. CDR3 nucleotides: TGTGCCAGCAGTCCCCCCCGGGACGTATTGGGAGAAAAACTGTTTTTT. The V call is TRBV27, the J call TRBJ1-4; tentative D call: TRBD1 (5 bases). Germline V gene lookup returns CDR1 MNHEY and CDR2 SMNVEV (reference sequence). Trimming took 5 bases from V and 8 from J, leaving 21 bases between them. The CDR3 consists of 16 residues. The full variable domain, rest sourced from reference TRBV27 and TRBJ1-4, is EAQVTQNPRYLITVTGKKLTVTCSQNMNHEYMSWYRQDPGLGLRQIYYSMNVEVTDKGDVPEGYKVSRKEKRNFPLILESPSPNQTSLYFCASSPPRDVLGEKLFFGSGTQLSVL.

V usage is TRBV14 and J usage is TRBJ2-3; D gene unclear. Germline-derived CDR1 and CDR2 are SGHDN and FVKESK. The CDR3 loop spans 15 amino acids. Deletions cut 3 bases from V and 1 base from J, with 11 bases between. The CDR3 sequence is CASSHYLLGTDTQYF. CDR3 coding DNA: TGTGCCAGCAGCCATTACTTACTGGGCACAGATACGCAGTATTTT.

The chain couples TRBV5-1 to TRBJ1-1; D is undetermined. CDR3 length: 10 residues. Germline lookup yields CDR1 SGHRS and CDR2 YFSETQ. The CDR3 is CPPVGQEAFF. The CDR3 DNA reads TGCCCCCCGGTGGGCCAGGAGGCTTTCTTT.

The J gene is TRBJ2-6, the V gene TRBV5-4; tentatively, D is TRBD2 (6 bases). This CDR3 region has 18 residues. Trimming took off 2 bases at V and 0 bases at J, with 15 bases between the two ends. Germline loops: CDR1 SGHNT, CDR2 YYREEE (reference sequence). This CDR3 is CASSFTRGSDSGANVLTF. The CDR3 DNA is TGTGCCAGCAGCTTTACACGGGGGTCGGACTCTGGGGCCAACGTCCTGACTTTC.

V gene TRBV5-4 combines with J gene TRBJ2-5; 9 positions match TRBD1. Trimming removed 5 bases from V and 2 bases from J; junction bases left unmatched: 4. This CDR3 region has 14 residues. Germline CDR1 reads SGHNT; CDR2 reads YYREEE (reference sequence). The CDR3: CASSSGTGQETQYF. CDR3 DNA sequence: TGTGCCAGCAGTTCCGGGACAGGGCAAGAGACCCAGTACTTC.

Regarding this clone: Other DNA sequences in the sample encode the same CDR3. The rearrangement joins TRBV7-9 to TRBJ1-2; D not certain. The CDR3 spans 13 residues. CDR1 is SEHNR, CDR2 FQNEAQ, per germline (reference sequence). The V gene lost 6 bases and the J gene lost 0 bases, with 8 bases spanning the gap. The CDR3 sequence is CASRAGTNYGYTF. Here the CDR3 DNA reads TGTGCCAGCAGGGCCGGAACTAACTATGGCTACACCTTC.

J is TRBJ1-2 and V is TRBV4-3; 9 bases agree with TRBD1. The CDR3 extends over 16 amino acids. J lost 4 bases, V lost 4 bases, and 10 bases had no gene match. The germline CDR1 and CDR2 sequences are LGHNA and YSLEER. The CDR3 spells CASSRTGGSTFYGYTF. The CDR3 coding sequence is TGCGCCAGCAGCCGAACAGGGGGCTCAACGTTCTATGGCTACACCTTC.

The V and J genes are TRBV2 and TRBJ2-7; no clear D gene. V dropped 0 bases and J dropped 0 bases, with 6 bases sitting between them. The CDR3 extends over 14 amino acids. The germline V gene has CDR1 SNHLY and CDR2 FYNNEI. CDR3 sequence reads: CASSEASGSYEQYF. CDR3 sequence (DNA): TGTGCCAGCAGTGAAGCGTCCGGCTCCTACGAGCAGTACTTC.

Only one count was recorded for this clone. This chain connects TRBV30 to TRBJ2-7; the match to TRBD2 covers 7 bases. The CDR3 totals 13 residues. Germline V CDR1 and CDR2: GTSNPN, SVGIG (reference sequence). V lost 4 bases to trimming and J lost 0 bases; unmatched junction nucleotides: 3. The CDR3 reads CAWTSGSSYEQYF. In nucleotides, the CDR3 is TGTGCCTGGACTAGCGGAAGCTCCTACGAGCAGTACTTC.

The table lists this clone with a count of one. The genes are TRBV30 and TRBJ1-5; 7 bases map to TRBD1. In germline, CDR1 is GTSNPN, CDR2 SVGIG (reference sequence). The CDR3 has 15 amino acids. The V gene end was trimmed by 2 bases and the J gene end by 5 bases; junction bases not matched to a gene: 9. The CDR3 coding sequence is TGTGCCTGGAGTACTGACAGGGAGAGGGATCAGCCCCAGCATTTT. The encoded protein is CAWSTDRERDQPQHF.

The rearrangement joins TRBV25-1 to TRBJ1-2; a weak D match, TRBD1 (5 bases). CDR1 is MGHDK and CDR2 is SYGVNS in the germline V gene. This CDR3 is 13 amino acids long. Trimming took off 7 bases at V and 1 base at J, with 10 bases between the two ends. CDR3: CASIGRVNYGYTF. CDR3 DNA sequence: TGTGCCAGCATTGGCAGGGTTAACTATGGCTACACCTTC.

V and J are TRBV18 and TRBJ1-2; D remains ambiguous. Trimming took off 6 bases at V and 4 bases at J, with 12 bases between the two ends. The CDR3 contains 13 residues. The germline CDR1 and CDR2 sequences are KGHSH and LQKENI. The CDR3 DNA reads as TGTGCCAGCTCGCCCCGGGGAACCTATGGCTACACCTTC. Its protein is CASSPRGTYGYTF.

J is TRBJ1-2 and V is TRBV7-2; the D gene is possibly TRBD1 (5 bases). Germline V gene sequence: CDR1 SGHTA, CDR2 FQGNSA. V was clipped by 5 bases and J by 7 bases, with 14 bases between them. This CDR3 contains 13 residues. The chain's CDR3 is CASSPRVSSGYTF. DNA for the CDR3: TGTGCCAGCAGCCCCAGGGTGTCGAGTGGCTACACCTTC.

This chain joins TRBV7-2 and TRBJ2-4, with D uncertain. The CDR3 has 15 amino acids. V gave up 0 bases and J gave up 4 bases, with 10 bases separating them. The germline CDR1 and CDR2 sequences are SGHTA and FQGNSA. The chain's CDR3 is CASSLARQIKNIQYF. The CDR3 DNA sequence: TGTGCCAGCAGCTTAGCGAGGCAGATTAAAAACATTCAGTACTTC. The full variable domain, completed using reference TRBV7-2 and TRBJ2-4, is GAGVSQSPSNKVTEKGKDVELRCDPISGHTALYWYRQSLGQGLEFLIYFQGNSAPDKSGLPSDRFSAERTGGSVSTLTIQRTQQEDSAVYLCASSLARQIKNIQYFGAGTRLSVL.

This sequence joins TRBV7-9 and TRBJ1-1; no clear D. V shed 4 bases and J shed 6 bases, with 9 bases lying between them. Germline values: CDR1 SEHNR, CDR2 FQNEAQ (reference sequence). This CDR3 is built from 12 residues. The CDR3 DNA reads TGTGCCAGCAGCTACCTGGGTTCTGAAGCTTTCTTT. Translated, it gives CASSYLGSEAFF.

The rearrangement uses TRBV5-1 and TRBJ2-5, with 9 bases aligning to TRBD2. The CDR3 runs to 16 residues. Per the germline V gene, CDR1 is SGHRS and CDR2 is YFSETQ. J was trimmed by 5 bases and V by 3 bases; bases with no gene match: 11. Here the CDR3 reads CASSSLAGSREETQYF. CDR3 nucleotide sequence: TGCGCCAGCAGCTCTCTAGCGGGATCGAGGGAGGAGACCCAGTACTTC.

The rearrangement joins TRBV19 to TRBJ2-7; D remains ambiguous. Germline V CDR1 and CDR2: LNHDA, SQIVND (reference sequence). V lost 1 base and J lost 5, with 9 bases in between. CDR3 length: 13 amino acids. This chain's CDR3 is CASSIAGSHEQYF. CDR3 in DNA: TGTGCCAGTAGTATAGCTGGATCCCACGAGCAGTACTTC.

The chain links TRBV4-3 to TRBJ2-7; D assignment may be TRBD1 or TRBD2 (5 bases each). Trimming pared 0 bases from V and 4 bases from J, leaving 10 bases between. The CDR3 runs to 14 residues. The germline CDR1 and CDR2 sequences are LGHNA and YSLEER. CDR3 sequence: CASSQDARGYEQYF. CDR3 coding DNA: TGCGCCAGCAGCCAAGATGCGAGGGGTTACGAGCAGTACTTC.

The sample holds a few counts of this clone. The gene calls are TRBV19 and TRBJ2-6, with a possible D match to TRBD2 (5 bases). The V end lost 3 bases, the J end lost 0 bases, and 9 bases lay between the germline ends. The CDR3 has 16 residues. CDR1 is LNHDA, CDR2 SQIVND, per germline (reference sequence). CDR3 coding DNA: TGTGCCAGTAGTATCGGGGAGCGCTCTGGGGCCAACGTCCTGACTTTC. Amino acids: CASSIGERSGANVLTF. Full variable domain (outside the CDR3, taken from reference TRBV19 and TRBJ2-6): DGGITQSPKYLFRKEGQNVTLSCEQNLNHDAMYWYRQDPGQGLRLIYYSQIVNDFQKGDIAEGYSVSREKKESFPLTVTSAQKNPTAFYLCASSIGERSGANVLTFGAGSRLTVL.

V is TRBV9 and J is TRBJ2-7; 7 nucleotides agree with TRBD1. CDR1 and CDR2 from the germline V gene are SGDLS and YYNGEE. The V gene end was trimmed by 6 bases and the J gene end by 6 bases; junction bases not matched to a gene: 12. The CDR3 contains 14 residues. CDR3 protein: CASNPPGQATEQYF. The CDR3 DNA follows: TGTGCCAGCAACCCCCCCGGACAGGCTACCGAGCAGTACTTC.

V gene TRBV30 combines with J gene TRBJ2-1, with 9 bases matching TRBD1. The length of the CDR3 is 14 residues. Germline V lookup: CDR1 GTSNPN, CDR2 SVGIG (reference sequence). The junction had 5 bases not matched to a gene; V was cut back by 8 bases and J by 0 bases. In DNA form, the CDR3 reads TGTGCCACAGACAGGGGGGTCTCCTACAATGAGCAGTTCTTC. This encodes CATDRGVSYNEQFF.

V and J are TRBV12-5 and TRBJ1-2, with D possibly matching TRBD1 (5 bases). Between the trimmed V and J ends, which lost 7 bases and 3 bases, there was a span of 9 bases. There are 12 residues in the CDR3. In germline, CDR1 is LGHNT, CDR2 FRNRAP. The DNA of the CDR3 is TGTGCTAGTGAGACAGAAGACTATGGCTACACCTTC. Protein product: CASETEDYGYTF.

The chain is built from TRBV19 and TRBJ1-5, with D hard to call. V was cut by 6 bases and J by 4 bases, with 10 bases left in between. The CDR3 runs to 13 residues. Germline V lookup: CDR1 LNHDA, CDR2 SQIVND (reference sequence). This CDR3 is CASSLSFNQPQHF. As DNA, the CDR3 is TGTGCCAGTAGCTTATCTTTTAATCAGCCCCAGCATTTT.

The rearrangement uses TRBV5-1 and TRBJ1-2; 7 bases agree with TRBD1. V shed 4 bases and J 4 bases; nucleotides not matched to a gene: 16. Germline lookup yields CDR1 SGHRS and CDR2 YFSETQ. This CDR3 is 17 amino acids long. The CDR3 reads CASSDGQVRPMGYGYTF. CDR3 nucleotide sequence: TGCGCCAGCAGCGACGGACAGGTCAGGCCTATGGGCTATGGCTACACCTTC. The full variable domain, completed using reference TRBV5-1 and TRBJ1-2, is KAGVTQTPRYLIKTRGQQVTLSCSPISGHRSVSWYQQTPGQGLQFLFEYFSETQRNKGNFPGRFSGRQFSNSRSEMNVSTLELGDSALYLCASSDGQVRPMGYGYTFGSGTRLTVV.

The chain uses TRBV30 and TRBJ1-5; a possible D gene is TRBD1 (6 bases). The CDR3 extends over 15 amino acids. Trimming cost V 1 base and J 7 bases, with 17 bases left between them. The V gene's germline CDR1 is GTSNPN and CDR2 SVGIG (reference sequence). The CDR3 reads CAWSEFPLRGQPQHF. The CDR3 DNA follows: TGTGCCTGGAGTGAGTTCCCTTTGAGGGGGCAGCCCCAGCATTTT.

This clone was picked up a small number of times. The same CDR3 arises from other DNA sequences in this sample as well. The chain recombines TRBV2 with TRBJ2-7, with D tentatively TRBD2 (5 bases). The CDR3 contains 13 residues. Trimming took 0 bases from V and 3 from J, leaving 6 bases between them. Germline-derived CDR1 and CDR2 are SNHLY and FYNNEI. The CDR3 is CASSEAGLYEQYF. The CDR3 DNA follows: TGTGCCAGCAGTGAAGCTGGACTCTACGAGCAGTACTTC.

The gene calls are TRBV7-9 and TRBJ1-2; TRBD1 matches at 11 bases. Trimming removed 6 bases from V and 6 bases from J; junction bases left unmatched: 9. This CDR3 has 15 amino acids. Looked up from germline, CDR1 is SEHNR and CDR2 is FQNEAQ (reference sequence). The DNA for the CDR3 is TGTGCCAGCAGTGGACAGGGGGCGGTCGGCGATGGCTACACCTTC. It codes for CASSGQGAVGDGYTF.

The V call is TRBV30, the J call TRBJ2-7, with D possibly TRBD1 on 6 matching bases. V lost 1 base, J lost 8 bases, and 18 bases lay in between. The CDR3 is made up of 14 amino acids. Germline V gene sequence: CDR1 GTSNPN, CDR2 SVGIG (reference sequence). The CDR3 here is CAWSADRSFGKQYF. The CDR3 coding sequence is TGTGCCTGGAGTGCGGACAGATCCTTCGGAAAGCAGTACTTC.

Notes on this clone: Germline is not matched at one junction end, which may reflect a read error. The chain links TRBV7-9 to TRBJ2-7, with 10 bases fitting TRBD1. The CDR3 totals 15 residues. In germline, CDR1 is SEHNR, CDR2 FQNEAQ (reference sequence). Here the CDR3 DNA reads TGTGCCTGCAGCCCTGTCATGGGACAGGGGCACGAGCAGTACTTC. It translates to CACSPVMGQGHEQYF.

The chain recombines TRBV14 with TRBJ1-1; D gene unclear. The CDR3 totals 14 residues. The germline V gene encodes CDR1 SGHDN and CDR2 FVKESK. V lost 3 bases and J 0 bases, leaving 8 bases between the germline ends. In DNA form, the CDR3 reads TGTGCCAGCAGCCATAAGATTATGAACACTGAAGCTTTCTTT. Translated: CASSHKIMNTEAFF.

The chain links TRBV30 to TRBJ1-2; D remains unclear. In germline, CDR1 is GTSNPN, CDR2 SVGIG (reference sequence). V lost 0 bases and J 5 bases, leaving 10 bases between the germline ends. The CDR3 is 13 amino acids. The CDR3 is CAWSVEGWYGYTF. The CDR3 bases are TGTGCCTGGAGTGTTGAGGGTTGGTATGGCTACACCTTC.